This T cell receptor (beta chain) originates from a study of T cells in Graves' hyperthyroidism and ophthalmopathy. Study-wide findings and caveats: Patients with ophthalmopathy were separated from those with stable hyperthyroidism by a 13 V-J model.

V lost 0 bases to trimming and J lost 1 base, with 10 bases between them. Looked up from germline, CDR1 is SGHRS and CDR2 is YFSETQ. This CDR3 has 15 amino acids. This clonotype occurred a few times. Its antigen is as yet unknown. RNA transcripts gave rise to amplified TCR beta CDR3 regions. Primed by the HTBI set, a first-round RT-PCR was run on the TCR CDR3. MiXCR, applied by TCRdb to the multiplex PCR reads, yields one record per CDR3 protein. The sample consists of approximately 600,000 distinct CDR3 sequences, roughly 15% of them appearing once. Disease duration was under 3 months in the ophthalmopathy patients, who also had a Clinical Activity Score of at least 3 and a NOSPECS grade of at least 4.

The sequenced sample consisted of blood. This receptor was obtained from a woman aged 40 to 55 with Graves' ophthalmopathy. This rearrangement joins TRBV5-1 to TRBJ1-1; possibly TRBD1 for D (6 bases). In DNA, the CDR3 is TGCGCCAGCAGCTTGGGGGACACACAGAACACTGAAGCTTTCTTT. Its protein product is CASSLGDTQNTEAFF. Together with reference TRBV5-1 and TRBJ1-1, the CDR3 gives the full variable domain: KAGVTQTPRYLIKTRGQQVTLSCSPISGHRSVSWYQQTPGQGLQFLFEYFSETQRNKGNFPGRFSGRQFSNSRSEMNVSTLELGDSALYLCASSLGDTQNTEAFFGQGTRLTVV.